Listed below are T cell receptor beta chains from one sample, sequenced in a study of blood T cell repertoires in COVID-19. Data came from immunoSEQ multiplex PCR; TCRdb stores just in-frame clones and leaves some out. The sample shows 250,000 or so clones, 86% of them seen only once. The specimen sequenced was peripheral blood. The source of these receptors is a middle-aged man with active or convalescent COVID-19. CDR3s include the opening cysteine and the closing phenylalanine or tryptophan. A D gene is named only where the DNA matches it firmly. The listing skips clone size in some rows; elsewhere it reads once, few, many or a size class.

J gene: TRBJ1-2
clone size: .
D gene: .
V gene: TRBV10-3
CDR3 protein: CAISEPQGYGYTF
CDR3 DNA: TGTGCCATCAGTGAGCCACAGGGCTATGGCTACACCTTC

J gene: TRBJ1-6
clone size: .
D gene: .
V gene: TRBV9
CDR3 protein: CASSLDLGNNSPLHF
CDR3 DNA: TGTGCCAGCAGTCTGGACTTAGGGAATAATTCACCCCTCCACTTT

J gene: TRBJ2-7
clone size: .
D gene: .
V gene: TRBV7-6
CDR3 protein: CASSLELVYEQYF
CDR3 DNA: TGTGCCAGCAGCTTAGAACTAGTTTACGAGCAGTACTTC

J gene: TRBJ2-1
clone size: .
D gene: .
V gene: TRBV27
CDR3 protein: CASSLDSYNEQFF
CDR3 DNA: TGTGCCAGCAGTCTTGACTCGTACAATGAGCAGTTCTTC

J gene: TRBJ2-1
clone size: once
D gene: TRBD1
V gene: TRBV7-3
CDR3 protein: CASSPHPPGQGFDEQFF
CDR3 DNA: TGTGCCAGCAGCCCGCATCCCCCGGGACAGGGGTTCGATGAGCAGTTCTTC

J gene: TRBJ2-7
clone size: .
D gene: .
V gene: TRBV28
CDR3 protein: CASSLGREQYF
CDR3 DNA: TGTGCCAGCAGTTTAGGGCGCGAGCAGTACTTC

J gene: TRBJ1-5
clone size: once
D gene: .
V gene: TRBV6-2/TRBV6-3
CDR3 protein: CASSDRRQQPQHF
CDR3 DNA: TGTGCCAGCAGTGACAGGCGTCAGCAGCCCCAGCATTTT

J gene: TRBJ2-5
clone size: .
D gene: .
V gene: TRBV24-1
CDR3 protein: CATSDPSGGATKETQYF
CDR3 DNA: TGTGCCACCAGTGACCCCTCCGGGGGAGCTACCAAAGAGACCCAGTACTTC

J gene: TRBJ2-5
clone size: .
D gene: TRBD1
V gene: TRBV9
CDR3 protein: CASSSRRGTGGWEGETQYF
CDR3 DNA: TGTGCCAGCAGCTCCCGCCGGGGGACAGGGGGCTGGGAAGGAGAGACCCAGTACTTC

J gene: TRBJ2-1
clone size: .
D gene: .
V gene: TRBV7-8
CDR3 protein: CATTGGRLYNEQFF
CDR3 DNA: TGTGCCACTACGGGTGGGAGGCTTTACAATGAGCAGTTCTTC

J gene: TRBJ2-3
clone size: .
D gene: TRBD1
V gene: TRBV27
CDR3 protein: CASSPGTGGKRAGDTQYF
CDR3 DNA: TGTGCCAGCAGTCCCGGGACAGGGGGCAAAAGGGCTGGAGATACGCAGTATTTT

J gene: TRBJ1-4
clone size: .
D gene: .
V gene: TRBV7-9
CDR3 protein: CASVGPGSNEKLFF
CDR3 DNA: TGTGCCAGCGTCGGCCCAGGGTCTAATGAAAAACTGTTTTTT

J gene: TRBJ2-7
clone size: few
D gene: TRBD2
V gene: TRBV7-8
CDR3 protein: CASRPSSGRAGEQYF
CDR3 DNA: TGTGCCAGCAGACCATCTAGCGGGAGGGCCGGGGAGCAGTACTTC

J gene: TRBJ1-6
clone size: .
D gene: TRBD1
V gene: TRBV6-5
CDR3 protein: CASRGGQGRSPLHF
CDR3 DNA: TGTGCCAGCAGAGGTGGACAGGGGAGATCACCCCTCCACTTT

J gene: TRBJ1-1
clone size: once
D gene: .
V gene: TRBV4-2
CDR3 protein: CASSHETGEAFF
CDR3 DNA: TGTGCCAGCAGCCACGAGACAGGTGAAGCTTTCTTT

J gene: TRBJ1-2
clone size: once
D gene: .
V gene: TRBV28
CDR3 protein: CASIGGTDFNYGYTF
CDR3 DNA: TGTGCCAGCATCGGAGGGACGGACTTTAACTATGGCTACACCTTC

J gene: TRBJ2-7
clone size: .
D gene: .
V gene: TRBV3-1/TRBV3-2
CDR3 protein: CASSQSTGEQYF
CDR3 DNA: TGTGCCAGCAGCCAGTCTACAGGGGAGCAGTACTTC

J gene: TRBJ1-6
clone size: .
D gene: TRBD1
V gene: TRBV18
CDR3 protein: CASSSDRGDSPLHF
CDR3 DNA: TGTGCCAGCTCATCAGACAGGGGGGATTCACCCCTCCACTTT

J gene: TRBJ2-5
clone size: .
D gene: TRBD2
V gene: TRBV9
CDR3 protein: CASSVGNSGKQETQYF
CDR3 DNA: TGTGCCAGCAGCGTAGGGAATAGCGGGAAGCAAGAGACCCAGTACTTC

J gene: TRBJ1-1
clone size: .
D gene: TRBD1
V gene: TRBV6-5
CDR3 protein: CASKDRGKANTEAFF
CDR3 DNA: TGTGCCAGCAAAGACAGGGGAAAGGCAAACACTGAAGCTTTCTTT

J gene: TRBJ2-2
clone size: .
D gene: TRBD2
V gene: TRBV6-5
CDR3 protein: CASSYSSGAGELFF
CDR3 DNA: TGTGCCAGCAGTTACTCGAGCGGGGCCGGGGAGCTGTTTTTT

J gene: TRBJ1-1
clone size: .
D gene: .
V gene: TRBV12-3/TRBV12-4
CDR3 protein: CASSAGAPTEAFF
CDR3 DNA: TGTGCCAGCAGCGCAGGGGCGCCCACTGAAGCTTTCTTT

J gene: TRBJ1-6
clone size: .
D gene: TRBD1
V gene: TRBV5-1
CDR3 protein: CASSPRTGEKSPLHF
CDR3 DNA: TGCGCCAGCAGCCCCCGGACAGGGGAGAAATCACCCCTCCACTTT

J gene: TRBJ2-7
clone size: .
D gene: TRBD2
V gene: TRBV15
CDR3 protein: CATSVAGVGYEQYF
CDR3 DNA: TGTGCCACCAGCGTTGCGGGAGTTGGCTACGAGCAGTACTTC

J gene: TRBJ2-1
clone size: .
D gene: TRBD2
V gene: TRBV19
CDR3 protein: CASSMWRGAYNEQFF
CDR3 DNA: TGTGCCAGTAGTATGTGGCGGGGGGCTTACAATGAGCAGTTCTTC

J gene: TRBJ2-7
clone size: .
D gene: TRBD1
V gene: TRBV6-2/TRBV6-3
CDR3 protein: CASSPTPYRSSGGVYEQYF
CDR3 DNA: TGTGCCAGCAGCCCTACACCTTACCGCTCATCAGGGGGCGTCTACGAGCAGTACTTC

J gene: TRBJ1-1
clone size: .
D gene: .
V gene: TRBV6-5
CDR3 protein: CASSYSGVAGIAFF
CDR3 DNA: TGTGCCAGCAGTTACTCGGGGGTGGCGGGAATAGCTTTCTTT

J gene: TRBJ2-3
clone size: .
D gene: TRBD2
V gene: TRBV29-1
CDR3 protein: CSVAGGGSTDTQYF
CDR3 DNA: TGCAGCGTCGCCGGGGGGGGGAGTACAGATACGCAGTATTTT

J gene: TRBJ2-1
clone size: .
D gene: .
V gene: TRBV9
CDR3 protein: CASSPRRRGGGRDEQFF
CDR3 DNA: TGTGCCAGCAGCCCCCGCCGCCGAGGAGGGGGCCGGGATGAGCAGTTCTTC

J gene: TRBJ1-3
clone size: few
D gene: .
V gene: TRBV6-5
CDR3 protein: CASRQDGGNTIYF
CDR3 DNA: TGTGCCAGCAGACAGGACGGAGGAAACACCATATATTTT

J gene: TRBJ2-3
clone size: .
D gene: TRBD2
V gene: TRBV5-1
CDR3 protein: CASSLGLAGGTETDTQYF
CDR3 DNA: TGCGCCAGCAGCTTGGGTCTAGCGGGGGGCACGGAAACAGATACGCAGTATTTT

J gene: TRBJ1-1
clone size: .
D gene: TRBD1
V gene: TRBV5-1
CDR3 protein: CASSPGQGAIEAFF
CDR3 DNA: TGCGCCAGCAGCCCGGGACAGGGGGCAATTGAAGCTTTCTTT

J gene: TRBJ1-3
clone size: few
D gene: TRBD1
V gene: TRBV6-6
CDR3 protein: CASSKTGGEDTIYF
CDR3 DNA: TGTGCCAGCAGTAAGACAGGGGGCGAAGACACCATATATTTT

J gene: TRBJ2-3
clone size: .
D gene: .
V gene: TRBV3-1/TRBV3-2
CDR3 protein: CASSLRGAGNIWGTDTQYF
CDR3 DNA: TGTGCCAGCAGCCTCAGGGGGGCAGGGAATATTTGGGGCACAGATACGCAGTATTTT

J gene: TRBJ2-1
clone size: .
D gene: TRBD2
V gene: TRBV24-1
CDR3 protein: CATSDTRGVYNEQFF
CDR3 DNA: TGTGCCACCAGTGATACGCGGGGGGTCTACAATGAGCAGTTCTTC

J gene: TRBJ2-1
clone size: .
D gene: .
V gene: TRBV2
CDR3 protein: CASTAGAYNEQFF
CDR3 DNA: TGTGCCAGCACGGCGGGCGCCTACAATGAGCAGTTCTTC

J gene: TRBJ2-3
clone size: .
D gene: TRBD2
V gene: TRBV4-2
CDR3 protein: CASSQGTSGYTDTQYF
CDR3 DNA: TGTGCCAGCAGCCAAGGGACTAGCGGATACACAGATACGCAGTATTTT

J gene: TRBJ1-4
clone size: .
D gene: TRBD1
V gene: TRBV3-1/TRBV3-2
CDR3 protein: CASSQVWDRGRSNEKLFF
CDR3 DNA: TGTGCCAGCAGCCAAGTCTGGGACAGGGGGCGAAGCAATGAAAAACTGTTTTTT

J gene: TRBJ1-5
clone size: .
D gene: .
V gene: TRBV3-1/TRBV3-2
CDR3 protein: CASSQDRGQPQHF
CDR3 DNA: TGTGCCAGCAGCCAAGACAGGGGTCAGCCCCAGCATTTT

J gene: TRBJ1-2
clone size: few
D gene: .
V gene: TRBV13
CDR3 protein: CASSLGGNYGYTF
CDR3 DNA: TGTGCCAGCAGCTTGGGAGGGAATTATGGCTACACCTTC

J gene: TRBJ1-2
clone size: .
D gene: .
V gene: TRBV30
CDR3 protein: CAWSVTGDYGYTF
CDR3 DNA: TGTGCCTGGAGTGTCACCGGGGACTATGGCTACACCTTC

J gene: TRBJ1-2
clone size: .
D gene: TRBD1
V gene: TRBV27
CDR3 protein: CASRTGYKSDGYTF
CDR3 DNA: TGTGCCAGCCGGACAGGGTATAAGTCGGACGGCTACACCTTC

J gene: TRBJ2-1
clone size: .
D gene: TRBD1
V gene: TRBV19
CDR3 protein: CASSGTGFNEQFF
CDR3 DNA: TGTGCCAGTAGTGGGACAGGATTCAATGAGCAGTTCTTC

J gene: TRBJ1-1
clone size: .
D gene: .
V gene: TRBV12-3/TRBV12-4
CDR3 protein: CASSLGTVGAFF
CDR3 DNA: TGTGCCAGCAGTTTAGGGACAGTCGGGGCTTTCTTT

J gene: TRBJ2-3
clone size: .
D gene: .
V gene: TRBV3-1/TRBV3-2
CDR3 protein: CASSQDHGAPTDTQYF
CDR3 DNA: TGTGCCAGCAGCCAAGATCATGGGGCCCCCACAGATACGCAGTATTTT

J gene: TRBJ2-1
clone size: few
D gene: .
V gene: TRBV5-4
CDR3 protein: CASSRPTGLYNEQFF
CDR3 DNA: TGTGCCAGCAGCCGCCCAACCGGACTCTACAATGAGCAGTTCTTC

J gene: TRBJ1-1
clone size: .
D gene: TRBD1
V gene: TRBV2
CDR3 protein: CASTGGTEAFF
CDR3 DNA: TGTGCCAGCACAGGGGGGACTGAAGCTTTCTTT

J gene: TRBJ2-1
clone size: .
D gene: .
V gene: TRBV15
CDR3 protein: CATSRGGRTSSYNEQFF
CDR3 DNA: TGTGCCACCAGCAGAGGAGGGCGGACGAGCTCCTACAATGAGCAGTTCTTC

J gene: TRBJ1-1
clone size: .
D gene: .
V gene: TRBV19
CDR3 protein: CASSIGGVGALTEAFF
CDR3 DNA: TGTGCCAGTAGTATCGGTGGTGTGGGGGCGCTGACTGAAGCTTTCTTT

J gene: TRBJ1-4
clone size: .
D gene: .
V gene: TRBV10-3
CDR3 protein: CAISEGTTTNEKLFF
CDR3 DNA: TGTGCCATCAGTGAGGGGACAACAACTAATGAAAAACTGTTTTTT